These 31 T cell receptor beta chains were sequenced from one sample in a study of blood T cell repertoires in COVID-19. This table comes from immunoSEQ multiplex PCR, and its TCRdb copy is limited to in-frame clones, with some not included. This sample has 130,000 or so clones; just under 85% occur once, and the top ten carry around 3%. The sequenced material came from peripheral blood. These receptors came from a woman aged 80 or over with acute or convalescent COVID-19.

The genes are TRBV3-1 (or the pseudogene TRBV3-2) and TRBJ1-4; TRBD1 is a possible D gene (6 bases). V lost 3 bases and J lost 2, with 13 bases in between. The length of the CDR3 is 16 residues. Germline CDR1 is LGHDT and CDR2 is YNNKEL (reference sequence). CDR3 protein: CASSHAGTQTNEKLFF. In DNA form, the CDR3 reads TGTGCCAGCAGCCACGCCGGGACACAGACTAATGAAAAACTGTTTTTT.

The rearrangement uses TRBV5-1 and TRBJ1-3; D unresolved. Germline CDR1 SGHRS, CDR2 YFSETQ. Between the trimmed V and J ends, which lost 0 bases and 2 bases, there was a span of 12 bases. The CDR3 covers 16 residues. In nucleotides, the CDR3 is TGCGCCAGCAGCTTGGCACCGGGGTTGACTGGAAACACCATATATTTT. Translating it yields CASSLAPGLTGNTIYF.

The J gene is TRBJ1-1, the V gene TRBV5-1; 7 positions agree with TRBD1. Germline trimming cut 5 bases from V and 5 bases from J; bases unmatched to any gene: 6. The CDR3 totals 13 residues. CDR1 is SGHRS and CDR2 is YFSETQ in the germline V gene. CDR3 bases: TGCGCCAGCAGACAACAGGGGCTTACTGAAGCTTTCTTT. Protein product: CASRQQGLTEAFF.

This chain uses TRBV29-1 with TRBJ1-5; the D is unclear. The germline CDR1 and CDR2 sequences are SQVTM and ANQGSEA. V shed 6 bases and J shed 1 base, with 10 bases lying between them. This CDR3 contains 13 residues. The CDR3 reads CSVTSGSNQPQHF. The CDR3 DNA follows: TGCAGCGTCACATCGGGGAGCAATCAGCCCCAGCATTTT.

The genes are TRBV5-1 and TRBJ2-1; perhaps TRBD2 as D (5 bases). This CDR3 is 15 amino acids long. The germline V gene encodes CDR1 SGHRS and CDR2 YFSETQ. V lost 1 base, J lost 8 bases, and 16 bases lay in between. The DNA for the CDR3 is TGCGCCAGCAGCTTGCGGGGAGCGAGTCAGGATGAGCAGTTCTTC. Amino acid sequence: CASSLRGASQDEQFF.

The V and J genes are TRBV6-1 and TRBJ2-4; TRBD1 agrees at 10 bases. Germline CDR1 MNHNS, CDR2 SASEGT. This CDR3 is built from 17 residues. The V and J ends lost 1 base and 7 bases, in that order; junction bases with no gene match: 10. The DNA of the CDR3 is TGTGCCAGCAGTGAAGTTCTGAGACAGGGGGCGGGGAACATTCAGTACTTC. Encoded protein: CASSEVLRQGAGNIQYF.

V usage is TRBV5-5 and J usage is TRBJ1-1, with TRBD1 matching over 7 bases. This CDR3 contains 13 residues. Looked up from germline, CDR1 is SGHKS and CDR2 is YYEKEE (reference sequence). V dropped 1 base and J dropped 8; count of bases not matched to a gene: 5. The DNA for the CDR3 is TGTGCCAGCAGCTTGCTGTCAGGGGGAGAAGCTTTCTTT. Translated, it gives CASSLLSGGEAFF.

V and J are TRBV27 and TRBJ1-2, with TRBD1 identical over 11 bases. CDR1 and CDR2 (germline): MNHEY, SMNVEV (reference sequence). V gave up 5 bases and J gave up 8 bases; unmatched junction bases: 10. The CDR3 totals 15 residues. This CDR3 is CASSTQGQGAKGYTF. CDR3 nucleotide sequence: TGTGCCAGCAGTACACAAGGACAGGGGGCCAAAGGCTACACCTTC.

A note on this clone: A read error is possible here, since a much larger clone lies one base away. Other DNA sequences in this sample translate to the same CDR3. The chain joins TRBV19 to TRBJ1-5, with 10 bases matching TRBD1. From germline, CDR1 is LNHDA and CDR2 SQIVND (reference sequence). The CDR3 runs 14 residues. CDR3 bases: TGTGCCAGCTGGGACAGGGGAATGGGTCAGCCTCAGCATTTT. As protein: CASWDRGMGQPQHF. The full variable domain, with the rest looked up from reference TRBV19 and TRBJ1-5, is DGGITQSPKYLFRKEGQNVTLSCEQNLNHDAMYWYRQDPGQGLRLIYYSQIVNDFQKGDIAEGYSVSREKKESFPLTVTSAQKNPTAFYLCASWDRGMGQPQHFGDGTRLSIL.

This chain connects TRBV11-2 to TRBJ2-7; the match to TRBD1 covers 7 bases. This CDR3 contains 17 residues. J lost 1 base, V lost 2 bases, and 11 bases had no gene match. The germline CDR1 and CDR2 sequences are SGHAT and FQNNGV. The CDR3 loop reads CASSLRLLRQGSYEQYF. DNA of the CDR3: TGTGCCAGCAGCTTACGACTCTTACGACAGGGTTCCTACGAGCAGTACTTC.

V is TRBV5-1 and J is TRBJ2-2, with TRBD1 as a possible D gene (6 bases). Trimming removed 6 bases from V and 10 bases from J, with 22 bases in between. This CDR3 region has 15 residues. Germline CDR1 and CDR2: SGHRS and YFSETQ. CDR3 loop: CASTPNLGAGEELFF. In nucleotides, the CDR3 is TGCGCCAGCACCCCCAACCTGGGGGCCGGCGAGGAGCTGTTTTTT.

This clone was seen repeatedly, ten times or more. The sample contains more than one DNA sequence encoding this CDR3. CDR3 loop: CASSLDGTGGQPQHF. For the CDR3, the DNA is TGTGCCAGCAGTCTTGATGGGACAGGGGGTCAGCCCCAGCATTTT. V is TRBV7-3 and J is TRBJ1-5; the match to TRBD1 covers 11 bases. In germline, CDR1 is SGHTA, CDR2 FQGTGA. V was clipped by 6 bases and J by 6 bases; unmatched bases: 7. The length of the CDR3 is 15 residues. The full variable domain, its missing parts supplied by reference TRBV7-3 and TRBJ1-5, is GAGVSQTPSNKVTEKGKYVELRCDPISGHTALYWYRQSLGQGPEFLIYFQGTGAADDSGLPNDRFFAVRPEGSVSTLKIQRTERGDSAVYLCASSLDGTGGQPQHFGDGTRLSIL.

Worth noting for this clone: Other DNA sequences in the same sample also yield this CDR3. This chain connects TRBV7-3 to TRBJ2-3; D might be TRBD2 (5 bases). CDR1 is SGHTA, CDR2 FQGTGA, per germline. Trimming stripped 2 bases from V and 2 bases from J, with 8 bases between. There are 14 residues in the CDR3. CDR3 sequence: CASSLRGPTDTQYF. The CDR3, as DNA: TGTGCCAGCAGCTTACGGGGTCCCACAGATACGCAGTATTTT.

The chain combines TRBV29-1 with TRBJ1-4; TRBD1 agrees at 7 bases. The CDR3 covers 13 residues. With V trimmed by 4 bases and J by 4 bases, 3 bases remained unmatched. CDR1 is SQVTM and CDR2 is ANQGSEA in the germline V gene. CDR3 bases: TGCAGCGTTGTGACAGGGAATAATGAAAAACTGTTTTTT. This translates into CSVVTGNNEKLFF.

This chain links TRBV27 with TRBJ2-7; 8 bases line up with TRBD1. Germline V gene lookup returns CDR1 MNHEY and CDR2 SMNVEV (reference sequence). The trim removed 5 bases at V and 2 bases at J, leaving 5 bases unmatched. The CDR3 loop spans 14 amino acids. The CDR3 sequence: CASSPTGVPYEQYF. CDR3 nucleotides: TGTGCCAGCAGTCCGACAGGGGTTCCCTACGAGCAGTACTTC.

This clone has only a few counts. The chain is built from TRBV19 and TRBJ2-2; no reliable D call. V lost 3 bases to trimming and J lost 0 bases, with 14 bases between them. The germline V gene encodes CDR1 LNHDA and CDR2 SQIVND (reference sequence). The CDR3 length is 17 residues. The CDR3 region is CASSMPYMGSNTGELFF. CDR3 nucleotide sequence: TGTGCCAGTAGTATGCCTTATATGGGCTCGAACACCGGGGAGCTGTTTTTT.

The V and J genes are TRBV7-9 and TRBJ2-1; TRBD1 is a possible D gene (5 bases). Looked up from germline, CDR1 is SEHNR and CDR2 is FQNEAQ (reference sequence). The CDR3 loop spans 15 amino acids. Trimming took off 1 base at V and 3 bases at J, with 10 bases between the two ends. The CDR3 protein is CASSLEVGVYNEQFF. The CDR3 DNA reads as TGTGCCAGCAGCTTAGAAGTAGGGGTCTACAATGAGCAGTTCTTC.

The chain has TRBV18 and TRBJ1-1; 7 bases are a match to TRBD1. The CDR3 totals 15 residues. Germline CDR1 and CDR2: KGHSH and LQKENI. J lost 1 base, V lost 2 bases, and 4 bases had no gene match. CDR3 loop: CASSPSTGWNTEAFF. Here the CDR3 DNA reads TGTGCCAGCTCACCATCGACAGGGTGGAACACTGAAGCTTTCTTT. The variable domain in full, with the rest retrieved from reference TRBV18 and TRBJ1-1, is NAGVMQNPRHLVRRRGQEARLRCSPMKGHSHVYWYRQLPEEGLKFMVYLQKENIIDESGMPKERFSAEFPKEGPSILRIQQVVRGDSAAYFCASSPSTGWNTEAFFGQGTRLTVV.

The chain employs TRBV6-4 and TRBJ2-1, with TRBD1 identical over 11 bases. With 6 bases clipped from V and 3 bases from J, the junction kept 7 bases outside the gene matches. Germline CDR1 is MRHNA and CDR2 is SNTAGT. The length of the CDR3 is 16 residues. The CDR3 spells CASSPLGTGGYNEQFF. CDR3 sequence (DNA): TGTGCCAGCAGCCCCCTGGGGACAGGGGGCTACAATGAGCAGTTCTTC.

This clone appeared a few times. The chain employs TRBV21-1 and TRBJ2-1; TRBD2 reflects the table's D call only, with no check against the DNA. TRBV21-1 is given as a pseudogene. The CDR3 sequence is 17 residues long. The CDR3 DNA follows: TGTGCCAGCCCCACCAGACCGATAGCGGGGGTCGACAATGAGCAGTTCTTC. It yields the protein CASPTRPIAGVDNEQFF.

The chain employs TRBV2 and TRBJ2-1, with TRBD2 matching 8 bases. The CDR3 consists of 15 residues. Looked up from germline, CDR1 is SNHLY and CDR2 is FYNNEI. V was pared by 3 bases and J by 6 bases, with 7 bases of the junction left unmatched. This CDR3 reads CASSESGLVPNEQFF. The CDR3 DNA reads as TGTGCCAGCAGTGAGTCGGGACTAGTCCCCAATGAGCAGTTCTTC.

The CDR3 region is CASRLQGARGYTF. The CDR3, as DNA: TGTGCCAGCAGATTACAGGGGGCGAGGGGCTACACCTTC. The chain combines TRBV12-3 or TRBV12-4 with TRBJ1-2; 9 nucleotides match TRBD1. The CDR3 spans 13 residues. V shed 6 bases and J 8 bases; nucleotides not matched to a gene: 7.

This clone was picked up a small number of times. The gene calls are TRBV3-1 (or the pseudogene TRBV3-2) and TRBJ1-1; D might be TRBD1 (6 bases). The length of the CDR3 is 17 residues. V was trimmed by 1 base and J by 0 bases, leaving 15 bases between them. The V gene's germline CDR1 is LGHDT and CDR2 YNNKEL (reference sequence). The CDR3 DNA reads TGTGCCAGCAGCCAAGCCCGCCGGGGGGCCTTGAACACTGAAGCTTTCTTT. It is translated as CASSQARRGALNTEAFF.

The chain is built from TRBV12-2 and TRBJ1-1. TRBV12-2 is noted as a pseudogene. The CDR3 totals 13 residues. In DNA form, the CDR3 reads TGTGCAAGTCGCTTAGAGGCGGCGGCTGAAGCTTTCTTT. This codes for CASRLEAAAEAFF.

The chain has TRBV19 and TRBJ2-3; no clear D. Germline-derived CDR1 and CDR2 are LNHDA and SQIVND (reference sequence). The CDR3 covers 13 residues. V lost 10 bases, J lost 2 bases, and 13 bases lay in between. CDR3 nucleotide sequence: TGTGCCACCGCGGTTCCGGCCACAGATACGCAGTATTTT. Translated, it gives CATAVPATDTQYF.

The V call is TRBV6-2 or TRBV6-3, the J call TRBJ1-5, with 7 bases aligning to TRBD1. The CDR3 extends over 16 amino acids. Germline V CDR1 and CDR2: MNHEY, SVGEGT. V lost 6 bases, J lost 1 base, and 9 bases stayed unmatched. The CDR3 region has the DNA TGTGCCAGCAGCCCCCCCACAGGGGCGAGCAATCAGCCCCAGCATTTT. Translation: CASSPPTGASNQPQHF.

For the CDR3, the DNA is TGTGCCAGCAGCTTGTCTAGCGGCCTCACAGATACGCAGTATTTT. Amino acids: CASSLSSGLTDTQYF. The chain has TRBV11-2 and TRBJ2-3; 7 bases are a match to TRBD2. The junction had 5 bases not matched to a gene; V was cut back by 3 bases and J by 2 bases. The V gene's germline CDR1 is SGHAT and CDR2 FQNNGV. The CDR3 has 15 residues.

The chain employs TRBV19 and TRBJ1-1, with 8 nucleotides matching TRBD1. V was pared by 7 bases and J by 5 bases, with 9 bases of the junction left unmatched. CDR3 length: 14 amino acids. Germline CDR1 reads LNHDA; CDR2 reads SQIVND (reference sequence). The CDR3 DNA sequence: TGTGCCAGTAACCCTGGACAGGGTGAGACTGAAGCTTTCTTT. The encoded protein is CASNPGQGETEAFF.

Here the CDR3 reads CSVEDLPRQGTNTIYF. CDR3 nucleotides: TGCAGCGTTGAAGATCTTCCCAGACAGGGGACGAACACCATATATTTT. The chain uses TRBV29-1 and TRBJ1-3, with 8 positions matching TRBD1. Germline V gene lookup returns CDR1 SQVTM and CDR2 ANQGSEA. The junction had 11 bases not matched to a gene; V was cut back by 0 bases and J by 7 bases. CDR3 size: 16 residues.

The CDR3 protein is CASSFEVWGDGYTF. The CDR3 coding sequence is TGTGCCAGCAGCTTTGAGGTTTGGGGGGATGGCTACACCTTC. The chain couples TRBV11-2 to TRBJ1-2, with D possibly TRBD1 on 5 matching bases. Germline assignment: CDR1 SGHAT and CDR2 FQNNGV. Deletions cut 3 bases from V and 6 bases from J, with 14 bases between. The CDR3 loop spans 14 amino acids. Full variable domain (missing parts from reference TRBV11-2 and TRBJ1-2): EAGVAQSPRYKIIEKRQSVAFWCNPISGHATLYWYQQILGQGPKLLIQFQNNGVVDDSQLPKDRFSAERLKGVDSTLKIQPAKLEDSAVYLCASSFEVWGDGYTFGSGTRLTVV.

The table lists this clone with a count of one. The chain uses TRBV7-2 and TRBJ2-5; D is perhaps TRBD1 (5 bases). Germline V gene data show CDR1 as SGHTA and CDR2 as FQGNSA. The length of the CDR3 is 15 residues. V lost 4 bases, J lost 1 base, and 13 bases lay in between. In nucleotides, the CDR3 is TGTGCCAGCAGCTCAAACCATGGGGCCCAAGAGACCCAGTACTTC. Encoded protein: CASSSNHGAQETQYF.